The next 21 T cell receptor beta chains were all read from a single sample in a study of CD8+CD57+ T cells in acquired aplastic anemia. It was genomic DNA that served as the template for profiling TCR beta VDJ and CDR3. One entry per CDR3 protein, called by TCRdb with MiXCR from the reads. In the table there are more than 100,000 distinct CDR3 sequences, 40% to 60% of which are singletons. The sample consisted of sorted CD4+, CD8+, or CD8+CD57+ T cells (not recorded which) from PBMCs. The receptors were gathered from a human donor in good health, serving as a control.

This clonotype was counted many times. This may be a read error, as it is one base from a much larger clone. The CDR3 nucleotides read TGCGCCAGCAGCCAAGACCTCGGGGCGCTCTCCTACAATGAGCAGTTCTTC. Amino acid sequence: CASSQDLGALSYNEQFF. V usage is TRBV4-3 and J usage is TRBJ2-1; D possibly matches TRBD1 or TRBD2 (5 bases each). The V gene's germline CDR1 is LGHNA and CDR2 YSLEER. The CDR3 loop spans 17 amino acids. The V end was cut by 0 bases, the J end by 0 bases, with 12 bases between.

V usage is TRBV10-3 and J usage is TRBJ2-7, with TRBD1 matching 11 bases. The CDR3 loop spans 14 amino acids. The ends lost 6 bases at V and 2 bases at J; junction bases unmatched: 3. CDR1 is ENHRY, CDR2 SYGVKD, per germline. Here the CDR3 reads CAISRDRGTYEQYF. The DNA for the CDR3 is TGTGCCATCAGCAGGGACAGGGGGACCTACGAGCAGTACTTC.

The sample holds a few counts of this clonotype. The J gene is TRBJ2-1, the V gene TRBV25-1; the D is unclear. The CDR3 is 14 amino acids. V dropped 4 bases and J dropped 13 bases, with 20 bases sitting between them. The germline gives CDR1 MGHDK, CDR2 SYGVNS. The CDR3 sequence is CASSGLGPTLDQFF. The DNA of the CDR3 is TGTGCCAGCAGTGGCTTAGGGCCGACCCTTGACCAGTTCTTC.

This clonotype was observed a handful of times. A much larger clone differs by one base, so this may be a read error. This sequence joins TRBV7-2 and TRBJ1-1, with 8 nucleotides matching TRBD1. The V gene end was trimmed by 5 bases and the J gene end by 7 bases; junction bases not matched to a gene: 3. CDR3 size: 12 residues. Germline V gives CDR1 SGHTA, CDR2 FQGNSA. The CDR3 here is CASSRTGNEAFF. In DNA, the CDR3 is TGTGCCAGCAGCCGGACAGGGAATGAAGCTTTCTTT.

There are a few counts of this clonotype. The rearrangement uses TRBV20-1 and TRBJ1-1; unclear D gene. Germline V gene data show CDR1 as DFQATT and CDR2 as SNEGSKA (reference sequence). Trimming cost V 3 bases and J 8 bases, with 10 bases left between them. There are 11 residues in the CDR3. CDR3 loop: CSAREDSEAFF. The CDR3 nucleotides are TGCAGTGCTAGGGAGGACTCGGAAGCTTTCTTT.

This chain joins TRBV19 and TRBJ1-5; TRBD1 might be the D (6 bases). CDR3 length: 15 amino acids. The V and J ends lost 3 bases and 2 bases respectively, with 11 bases between them. Germline values: CDR1 LNHDA, CDR2 SQIVND (reference sequence). CDR3 sequence (DNA): TGTGCCAGTAGTATGGGACATGGGGGCAATCAGCCCCAGCATTTT. Its translation is CASSMGHGGNQPQHF.

Note on this clonotype: This may come from a read error, since a much larger clone is one base off. This chain links TRBV7-2 with TRBJ1-1, with TRBD1 matching over 7 bases. Germline-derived CDR1 and CDR2 are SGHTA and FQGNSA. This CDR3 is 15 amino acids long. The V gene end was trimmed by 5 bases and the J gene end by 0 bases; junction bases not matched to a gene: 6. CDR3 amino acids: CASSTRQGVNTEAFF. The CDR3 DNA reads as TGTGCCAGCAGCACCCGACAGGGAGTGAACACTGAAGCTTTCTTT.

This clonotype was recorded many times. The rearrangement links TRBV7-2 to TRBJ1-2; D is ambiguous. With 3 bases removed from V and 8 bases from J, the gap between germline ends came to 13 bases. The germline V gene has CDR1 SGHTA and CDR2 FQGNSA. The CDR3 is made up of 13 amino acids. CDR3 protein: CASSLMDLPGYTF. CDR3 sequence (DNA): TGTGCCAGCAGCTTGATGGACCTTCCAGGCTACACCTTC.

This clonotype was detected ten times or more. The DNA for the CDR3 is TGTGCCAGCACCAGACAGAATTCACCCCTCCACTTT. It is translated as CASTRQNSPLHF. This chain joins TRBV6-1 and TRBJ1-6; tentative D call: TRBD1 (5 bases). CDR1 and CDR2 (germline): MNHNS, SASEGT. This CDR3 has 12 residues. The V end was cut by 7 bases, the J end by 7 bases, with 8 bases between.

This clonotype was recorded many times. The V and J genes are TRBV25-1 and TRBJ1-1, with TRBD1 matching over 8 bases. This CDR3 comprises 13 residues. V gave up 7 bases and J gave up 1 base; unmatched junction bases: 2. The V gene's germline CDR1 is MGHDK and CDR2 SYGVNS. DNA of the CDR3: TGTGCCAGCACAGGACAGGGGAACACTGAAGCTTTCTTT. It yields the protein CASTGQGNTEAFF. Looking up the rest from reference TRBV25-1 and TRBJ1-1 gives the full variable domain: EADIYQTPRYLVIGTGKKITLECSQTMGHDKMYWYQQDPGMELHLIHYSYGVNSTEKGDLSSESTVSRIRTEHFPLTLESARPSHTSQYLCASTGQGNTEAFFGQGTRLTVV.

With respect to this clonotype: A junction end diverges from the germline sequence, so it may reflect a read error. This chain connects TRBV10-1 to TRBJ1-6; D is uncertain. This CDR3 is built from 13 residues. The germline CDR1 and CDR2 sequences are WNHNN and SYGVQD (reference sequence). The CDR3 nucleotides read TGCGCCAGCAGATCCACGGTTAATTCGCCCCTCCACTTT. Protein product: CASRSTVNSPLHF.

The V gene is TRBV20-1, the J gene TRBJ2-7, with D hard to call. Germline CDR1 reads DFQATT; CDR2 reads SNEGSKA (reference sequence). V was pared by 4 bases and J by 2 bases, with 12 bases between. There are 13 residues in the CDR3. CDR3 DNA: TGCAGTGCTACCAAGGACCGGACCTACGAGCAGTACTTC. This gives the protein CSATKDRTYEQYF.

This clonotype was seen at least ten times. V is TRBV6-6 and J is TRBJ2-3; 7 bases agree with TRBD2. In germline, CDR1 is MNHNY, CDR2 SVGAGI (reference sequence). This CDR3 spans 14 amino acids. V was pared by 4 bases and J by 0 bases, with 1 base of the junction left unmatched. DNA of the CDR3: TGTGCCAGCAGTTGGACTAGTAGCACAGATACGCAGTATTTT. It codes for CASSWTSSTDTQYF.

The chain carries TRBV25-1 and TRBJ2-5; D gene uncertain. Trimming cost V 2 bases and J 3 bases, with 10 bases left between them. Germline V gives CDR1 MGHDK, CDR2 SYGVNS. The length of the CDR3 is 14 residues. CDR3 coding DNA: TGTGCCAGCAGTGAAAACGGCTTGGAAGAGACCCAGTACTTC. This gives the protein CASSENGLEETQYF.

This clonotype has ten or more counts. The chain carries TRBV12-3 or TRBV12-4 and TRBJ2-1, with 11 nucleotides matching TRBD2. The CDR3 loop spans 16 amino acids. V gave up 4 bases and J gave up 2 bases; unmatched junction bases: 4. CDR3 coding DNA: TGTGCCAGCAGTTCGCTAGCGGGGGGACCCTACAATGAGCAGTTCTTC. It is translated as CASSSLAGGPYNEQFF.

This clonotype was counted at least ten times. The chain is built from TRBV24-1 and TRBJ2-1, with a tentative D call TRBD1 (5 bases). Between the trimmed V and J ends, which lost 4 bases and 1 base, there was a span of 7 bases. CDR3 size: 14 residues. Looked up from germline, CDR1 is KGHDR and CDR2 is SFDVKD. The CDR3 loop is CATSDPGSYNEQFF. CDR3 DNA: TGTGCCACCAGTGACCCAGGGTCCTACAATGAGCAGTTCTTC.

As concerns this clonotype: This may stem from a read error, because a much larger clone lies one nucleotide away. The chain has TRBV6-1 and TRBJ1-1; weak D call: TRBD1 (6 bases). The CDR3 is 14 amino acids. Germline loops: CDR1 MNHNS, CDR2 SASEGT. The chain's CDR3 is CAGSARGTYSEAFF. In DNA form, the CDR3 reads TGTGCCGGCAGTGCGCGCGGGACATACAGTGAAGCTTTCTTT.

The chain has TRBV5-1 and TRBJ1-1; TRBD1 aligns across 11 bases. Germline V CDR1 and CDR2: SGHRS, YFSETQ. Trimming took 0 bases from V and 5 from J; bases not matched to a gene: 9. CDR3 length: 17 amino acids. This CDR3 is CASSLVGQGGVRTEAFF. The CDR3 coding sequence is TGCGCCAGCAGCTTGGTGGGACAGGGGGGGGTACGAACTGAAGCTTTCTTT.

J is TRBJ2-5 and V is TRBV7-2; 8 positions agree with TRBD2. Trimming removed 2 bases from V and 4 bases from J; junction bases left unmatched: 6. CDR1 is SGHTA and CDR2 is FQGNSA in the germline V gene. The CDR3 totals 15 residues. The CDR3 sequence: CASSLSRGGGETQYF. CDR3 bases: TGTGCCAGCAGCTTATCCCGGGGGGGAGGAGAGACCCAGTACTTC.

This chain uses TRBV2 with TRBJ1-1, with 7 bases fitting TRBD1. The CDR3 consists of 14 residues. The V gene's germline CDR1 is SNHLY and CDR2 FYNNEI. V was pared by 5 bases and J by 0 bases, with 3 bases of the junction left unmatched. Here the CDR3 reads CASSPGQVNTEAFF. The CDR3 DNA sequence: TGTGCCAGCAGTCCCGGACAGGTGAACACTGAAGCTTTCTTT.

This clonotype was observed a handful of times. The genes are TRBV7-2 and TRBJ2-7, with 8 bases fitting TRBD2. The CDR3 is 12 residues long. CDR1 is SGHTA and CDR2 is FQGNSA in the germline V gene. V shed 4 bases, J shed 7 bases, and the junction held 3 bases outside the gene matches. The CDR3 region is CASSSGTREQYV. In DNA, the CDR3 is TGTGCCAGCAGCTCAGGGACTAGGGAGCAGTACGTC.